These T cell receptor beta chains were read from a single sample in a study of T-cell reconstitution after alpha-beta-depleted transplantation in children. TCRdb recomputed calls from the PCR reads with MiXCR, one row per CDR3 protein. The sample yields about 540,000 distinct CDR3 sequences, about a sixth seen once. The specimen comprised PBMCs from the stem cell graft donor, sampled from the stem cell graft. All receptors come from a human donor who donated a stem cell graft to a child with acute lymphoblastic leukemia. Each CDR3 is given with its conserved first and last residue. The D gene is left open where the match is weak. Rows may omit the clone size; those that give it use once, few, many or a size class.

D	V	size	J	DNA	CDR3
NA	TRBV27	few	TRBJ2-6	TGTGCCAGCAGTTCGATTTTATCTGGGGCCAACGTCCTGACTTTC	CASSSILSGANVLTF
TRBD1	TRBV12-3/TRBV12-4	NA	TRBJ1-1	TGTGCCAGCAGTATACCGGGACAGATGAACACTGAAGCTTTCTTT	CASSIPGQMNTEAFF
NA	TRBV12-3/TRBV12-4	NA	TRBJ2-5	TGTGCCAGCAGAGTGGGGAACCAAGAGACCCAGTACTTC	CASRVGNQETQYF
NA	TRBV6-4	NA	TRBJ2-1	TGTGCCAGCAGTGAGGGGCTAGGGGGCTACAATGAGCAGTTCTTC	CASSEGLGGYNEQFF
NA	TRBV7-2	NA	TRBJ2-7	TGTGCCAGCAGCTTAGATGGAGGATACTACGAGCAGTACTTC	CASSLDGGYYEQYF
TRBD2	TRBV28	NA	TRBJ2-1	TGTGCCAGCAGCACTATCCGTCGCGGGAGAGAAGGGAATGAGCAGTTCTTC	CASSTIRRGREGNEQFF
NA	TRBV20-1	NA	TRBJ1-1	TGCAGTGCTACCGGACGAGGGAAAGCTTTCTTT	CSATGRGKAFF
NA	TRBV6-5	few	TRBJ2-1	TGTGCCAGCAGTTATGGGGGACGAAGCGATGAGCAGTTCTTC	CASSYGGRSDEQFF
NA	TRBV12-3/TRBV12-4	few	TRBJ2-5	TGTGCCAGCACCCCGAGGGGTCAAGAGACCCAGTACTTC	CASTPRGQETQYF
NA	TRBV4-1	NA	TRBJ1-1	TGCGCCAGCAGCCACAGACTGACGGAGCACACTGAAGCTTTCTTT	CASSHRLTEHTEAFF
NA	TRBV5-6	few	TRBJ2-2	TGTGCCAGCAGCCTACCGGGCCTTACCGCCACCGGGGAGCTGTTTTTT	CASSLPGLTATGELFF
NA	TRBV24-1	few	TRBJ2-2	TGTGCCACCAGTGACACCCTAAGACAGGCCGGGGAGCTGTTTTTT	CATSDTLRQAGELFF
TRBD2	TRBV18	NA	TRBJ2-2	TGTGCCAGCTCACCACAAGCGGGAGTCCCCGGGGAGCTGTTTTTT	CASSPQAGVPGELFF
TRBD2	TRBV7-8	few	TRBJ2-3	TGTGCCAGCAGTCTAGCCCCGGGACTAGATCAGTATTTT	CASSLAPGLDQYF
TRBD1	TRBV10-3	few	TRBJ2-7	TGTGCCATCAGTGAAGGGACAGGGAAGAACGAGCAGTACTTC	CAISEGTGKNEQYF
NA	TRBV12-3/TRBV12-4	NA	TRBJ1-2	TGTGCCAGCAGTTTTGACAGGAGCGCCTCGGGCTACACCTTC	CASSFDRSASGYTF
NA	TRBV5-1	NA	TRBJ1-1	TGCGCCAGCAGCTGGGGGGGGGATGAAGCTTTCTTT	CASSWGGDEAFF
NA	TRBV2	few	TRBJ1-2	TGTGCCAGCACGACAAATAACTATGGCTACACCTTC	CASTTNNYGYTF
NA	TRBV4-1	NA	TRBJ2-7	TGCGCCAGCAGCCAAGGAACCGGGAGCTCCTACGAGCAGTACTTC	CASSQGTGSSYEQYF
NA	TRBV12-3/TRBV12-4	NA	TRBJ1-2	TGTGCCAGCACCTGGGATCTGAGGGGTGGCTACACCTTC	CASTWDLRGGYTF
NA	TRBV12-3/TRBV12-4	NA	TRBJ1-1	TGTGCCAGCATGGAGACGAACACTGAAGCTTTCTTT	CASMETNTEAFF
NA	TRBV7-9	once	TRBJ2-2	TGTGCCAGCAGCCACCTACGGGGGCCGACCGGGGAGCTGTTTTTT	CASSHLRGPTGELFF
TRBD2	TRBV7-9	few	TRBJ2-7	TGTGCCAGCAGCTTATCGCCTAGCGGGGTCGGCGAGCAGTACTTC	CASSLSPSGVGEQYF
NA	TRBV29-1	few	TRBJ2-7	TGCAGCGTTGTTGAGACAGACAACTACGAGCAGTACTTC	CSVVETDNYEQYF
TRBD2	TRBV7-3	NA	TRBJ2-1	TGTGCCAGCAGCTTAATGGCTAGCGGGACCGAGATAGGGCAGTTCTTC	CASSLMASGTEIGQFF
NA	TRBV11-2	NA	TRBJ2-5	TGTGCCAGCAGGTTAGACGGACCAAGAGGGACATTAATTAGGGTCCACGGAGAGACCCAGTACTTC	CASRLDGPRGTLIRVHGETQYF
NA	TRBV12-3/TRBV12-4	few	TRBJ2-3	TGTGCCAGCAGCCCCCGATTTGATACGCAGTATTTT	CASSPRFDTQYF
NA	TRBV3-1	NA	TRBJ2-1	TGTGCCAGCAGCCAATACCGGGTCGCCACATGGAGCTCCTACAATGAGCAGTTCTTC	CASSQYRVATWSSYNEQFF
TRBD2	TRBV7-9	few	TRBJ2-5	TGTGCCAGCACCCTTGCGGGCGGGAGGGCCGAGGAGACCCAGTACTTC	CASTLAGGRAEETQYF
NA	TRBV18	few	TRBJ2-3	TGTGCCAGCTCACCAGGGAAAAGCGCCACAGATACGCAGTATTTT	CASSPGKSATDTQYF
NA	TRBV12-3/TRBV12-4	few	TRBJ2-5	TGTGCCAGCAGTTTCGACAGAAAAGAGACCCAGTACTTC	CASSFDRKETQYF
TRBD1	TRBV12-3/TRBV12-4	NA	TRBJ2-7	TGTGCCAGCAGACCTGGACCCGACAGGGGGCACGACGAGCAGTACTTC	CASRPGPDRGHDEQYF
NA	TRBV12-3/TRBV12-4	NA	TRBJ1-5	TGTGCCAGCAGCCCCGGGGGGCCGCTCCAGCATTTT	CASSPGGPLQHF
NA	TRBV2	few	TRBJ1-2	TGTGCCAGCAGTGAAGGACCAGTTAGCTATGGCTACACCTTC	CASSEGPVSYGYTF
NA	TRBV27	NA	TRBJ2-3	TGTGCCAGCAGTCACCTACAGGGAACCACAGATACGCAGTATTTT	CASSHLQGTTDTQYF
NA	TRBV6-5	NA	TRBJ1-5	TGTGCCAGCAGTTACTCGTTAGGGGCTCGCCTTCCTGAAAATTTTTCCCAGCATTTT	CASSYSLGARLPENFSQHF
NA	TRBV20-1	NA	TRBJ2-7	TGCAGTGCTGCATTGGGCAGCTCCTACGAGCAGTACTTC	CSAALGSSYEQYF
TRBD2	TRBV4-1	few	TRBJ2-4	TGCGCCAGCAGCCACGTGGCGGGAGGGAGGATAGCCAAAAACATTCAGTACTTC	CASSHVAGGRIAKNIQYF
TRBD2	TRBV10-2	NA	TRBJ2-7	TGCGCCAGCAGTGACGGGGCGGGAGGACCCTACGAGCAGTACTTC	CASSDGAGGPYEQYF
NA	TRBV4-1	few	TRBJ1-2	TGCGCCAGCAGCCAAGCTGGGATCGATGGCTACACCTTC	CASSQAGIDGYTF
NA	TRBV9	few	TRBJ2-6	TGTGCCAGCAGCGGCCTCCCCATGCCATCTGGGGCCAACGTCCTGACTTTC	CASSGLPMPSGANVLTF
TRBD2	TRBV20-1	NA	TRBJ2-5	TGCAGTGCCTGCCTGCTAGCGGGAGGGCCGGAGACCCAGTACTTC	CSACLLAGGPETQYF
NA	TRBV5-1	NA	TRBJ1-5	TGCGCCAGCAGGCCGGACACTAATAGCAATCAGCCCCAGCATTTT	CASRPDTNSNQPQHF
NA	TRBV9	few	TRBJ2-3	TGTGCCAGCAGCGTAGCCGACCTTCTAGGGGATACGCAGTATTTT	CASSVADLLGDTQYF
NA	TRBV5-6	NA	TRBJ1-5	TGTGCCAGCAGCCAACGTTTAGGCCATCAGCCCCAGCATTTT	CASSQRLGHQPQHF
NA	TRBV20-1	few	TRBJ1-2	TGCAGTGCTAGTCCGGACGACACCTTC	CSASPDDTF
NA	TRBV5-1	few	TRBJ2-5	TGCGCCAGCAGCTTGCCCGGGGAGGTGACCCAGTACTTC	CASSLPGEVTQYF
TRBD2	TRBV5-4	NA	TRBJ2-2	TGTGCCAGCAGCTTGAGAGTTCTAGCGGCGAACACCGGGGAGCTGTTTTTT	CASSLRVLAANTGELFF
NA	TRBV11-2	few	TRBJ2-1	TGTGCCAGCAGCTTAGAAAGCAGCTTCTACAATGAGCAGTTCTTC	CASSLESSFYNEQFF
NA	TRBV6-1	NA	TRBJ2-7	TGTGCCAGCATATTGGGGGAGTCCTACGAGCAGTACTTC	CASILGESYEQYF
TRBD2	TRBV20-1	NA	TRBJ2-1	TGCAGTGCTACTTGGACTAGCGGGAAAAATGAGCAGTTCTTC	CSATWTSGKNEQFF